These 25 T cell receptor beta chains were sequenced from one sample in a study of T cell repertoires in cytomegalovirus infection. Via MiXCR, TCRdb re-called the reads, giving one row per CDR3 protein. The data show about 250,000 distinct CDR3 sequences, approximately 13% seen once. Input material: PBMCs. The source of these receptors is a human donor in good health (CMV status not recorded). Some clones in this sample may be carry-over from other donors' samples.

The sample holds a few counts of this clonotype. This chain links TRBV18 with TRBJ2-1; D ambiguous. CDR3 size: 14 residues. Trimming removed 2 bases at V and 10 bases at J, with 15 bases between. Germline V gene lookup returns CDR1 KGHSH and CDR2 LQKENI. The CDR3 reads CASSPGHDGEEQFF. The DNA for the CDR3 is TGTGCCAGCTCACCAGGCCACGACGGAGAAGAGCAGTTCTTC.

The CDR3 coding sequence is TGTGCCAGCACGGCAGGGACGCAGCCCCAGCATTTT. Protein sequence: CASTAGTQPQHF. The chain employs TRBV28 and TRBJ1-5, with D perhaps matching TRBD1 (5 bases). Trimming stripped 7 bases from V and 7 bases from J, with 11 bases between. From germline, CDR1 is MDHEN and CDR2 SYDVKM. The CDR3 sequence is 12 residues long.

The rearrangement links TRBV7-7 to TRBJ2-1, with a possible D match to TRBD2 (7 bases). Germline loops: CDR1 SSHAT, CDR2 FNYEAQ (reference sequence). Trimming removed 2 bases at V and 4 bases at J, with 15 bases between. The CDR3 is 16 residues long. This chain's CDR3 is CASSLTFAGAYNEQFF. CDR3 DNA: TGTGCCAGCAGCTTAACGTTCGCGGGGGCGTACAATGAGCAGTTCTTC.

The V call is TRBV12-3 or TRBV12-4, the J call TRBJ1-5, with D possibly matching TRBD1 (6 bases). Trimming pared 5 bases from V and 2 bases from J, leaving 10 bases between. The CDR3 has 14 amino acids. CDR3 DNA sequence: TGTGCCAGCAGTAAAGGGGGACGCAATCAGCCCCAGCATTTT. It yields the protein CASSKGGRNQPQHF.

This clonotype was seen at least ten times. The chain recombines TRBV7-2 with TRBJ2-5; 14 positions agree with TRBD2. The CDR3 consists of 16 residues. The V and J ends lost 5 bases and 2 bases, in that order; junction bases with no gene match: 4. CDR1 and CDR2 (germline): SGHTA, FQGNSA. The CDR3 nucleotides are TGTGCCAGCAGCATTGGACTAGCGGGAGGTCAAGAGACCCAGTACTTC. As protein: CASSIGLAGGQETQYF.

This clonotype was seen at least ten times. The chain employs TRBV2 and TRBJ2-3; D is uncertain. This CDR3 region has 11 residues. Germline CDR1 SNHLY, CDR2 FYNNEI. V shed 5 bases and J shed 7 bases, with 7 bases lying between them. The CDR3 here is CASSPQHTQYF. CDR3 nucleotides: TGTGCCAGCAGTCCACAACATACGCAGTATTTT.

This clonotype has a count of ten or more. The chain recombines TRBV7-2 with TRBJ2-1; TRBD2 is a possible D gene (6 bases). Trimming pared 6 bases from V and 7 bases from J, leaving 16 bases between. The V gene's germline CDR1 is SGHTA and CDR2 FQGNSA. The CDR3 is 14 amino acids. In nucleotides, the CDR3 is TGTGCCAGCAGAGAAAGGGCCGGGGGAAATGAGCAGTTCTTC. Translation gives CASRERAGGNEQFF.

This clonotype has a count of ten or more. This sequence joins TRBV7-2 and TRBJ1-5, with TRBD1 matching over 7 bases. CDR3 length equals 13 residues. Germline CDR1 reads SGHTA; CDR2 reads FQGNSA. With 5 bases clipped from V and 7 bases from J, the junction kept 5 bases outside the gene matches. CDR3 residues: CASSPRTGQPQHF. The CDR3 nucleotides read TGTGCCAGCAGCCCGAGGACAGGCCAGCCCCAGCATTTT.

The rearrangement uses TRBV3-1 and TRBJ2-7, with 7 bases identical to TRBD2. Germline CDR1 reads LGHDT; CDR2 reads YNNKEL (reference sequence). The V and J ends lost 6 bases and 0 bases, in that order; junction bases with no gene match: 20. The length of the CDR3 is 19 residues. The chain's CDR3 is CASRRPPLAARESSYEQYF. CDR3 nucleotides: TGTGCCAGCAGGCGTCCCCCCCTAGCGGCCCGGGAATCCTCCTACGAGCAGTACTTC.

This clonotype was seen ten or more times. The V gene is TRBV7-2, the J gene TRBJ2-5; D is tentatively TRBD1 or TRBD2 (5 bases each). Between the trimmed V and J ends, which lost 4 bases and 5 bases, there was a span of 17 bases. The CDR3 runs 15 residues. CDR1 and CDR2 (germline): SGHTA, FQGNSA. CDR3 sequence reads: CASSSQSGEGETQYF. CDR3 sequence (DNA): TGTGCCAGCAGCTCCCAGAGCGGAGAGGGGGAGACCCAGTACTTC.

The CDR3: CASSEEATQYF. The CDR3 DNA sequence: TGTGCCAGCAGTGAAGAGGCGACCCAGTACTTC. The chain uses TRBV6-1 and TRBJ2-5; D unresolved. CDR1 and CDR2 from the germline V gene are MNHNS and SASEGT. V lost 1 base, J lost 7 bases, and 4 bases lay in between. The CDR3 is 11 residues long.

The chain employs TRBV28 and TRBJ1-1; D not resolved. CDR1 MDHEN and CDR2 SYDVKM come from the germline V gene. V lost 2 bases and J lost 4, with 8 bases in between. CDR3 length: 13 residues. The CDR3 coding sequence is TGTGCCAGCAGTTTAGCCGCGAGCACTGAAGCTTTCTTT. Amino acid sequence: CASSLAASTEAFF.

This rearrangement joins TRBV3-1 to TRBJ1-1; D unresolved. The CDR3 has 15 residues. V was cut by 4 bases and J by 0 bases, with 12 bases left in between. CDR1 and CDR2 (germline): LGHDT, YNNKEL (reference sequence). The CDR3: CASSLEVGMNTEAFF. CDR3 nucleotide sequence: TGTGCCAGCAGCCTAGAAGTAGGGATGAACACTGAAGCTTTCTTT.

This clonotype has ten or more counts. V and J are TRBV12-3 or TRBV12-4 and TRBJ2-5; D may match TRBD1 or TRBD2 (6 bases each). This CDR3 spans 13 amino acids. Trimming stripped 6 bases from V and 5 bases from J, with 13 bases between. The CDR3 spells CASRRGATETQYF. DNA for the CDR3: TGTGCCAGCAGGAGGGGGGCGACCGAGACCCAGTACTTC.

The V call is TRBV4-2, the J call TRBJ2-7; no firm D call. CDR3 length equals 14 residues. V was trimmed by 0 bases and J by 5 bases, leaving 11 bases between them. Germline CDR1 LGHNA, CDR2 YNFKEQ. The CDR3 DNA follows: TGTGCCAGCAGCCAAGAGATAGATTCCCACGAGCAGTACTTC. Encoded protein: CASSQEIDSHEQYF.

This clonotype was recorded many times. V usage is TRBV7-9 and J usage is TRBJ1-5; D is uncertain. Germline loops: CDR1 SEHNR, CDR2 FQNEAQ (reference sequence). The CDR3 extends over 12 amino acids. The V end was cut by 4 bases, the J end by 5 bases, with 6 bases between. This CDR3 is CASSSSYQPQHF. The DNA of the CDR3 is TGTGCCAGCAGCTCATCATATCAGCCCCAGCATTTT.

In DNA form, the CDR3 reads TGTGCCAGCAGTCCCGGGACGGTTTCCTACGAGCAGTACTTC. Translated: CASSPGTVSYEQYF. The chain uses TRBV12-3 or TRBV12-4 and TRBJ2-7, with D perhaps matching TRBD1 or TRBD2 (5 bases each). The CDR3 is 14 residues long. The V end was cut by 5 bases, the J end by 1 base, with 12 bases between.

The chain links TRBV20-1 to TRBJ2-3, with 9 bases fitting TRBD1. Germline assignment: CDR1 DFQATT and CDR2 SNEGSKA (reference sequence). The trim removed 0 bases at V and 7 bases at J, leaving 11 bases unmatched. The CDR3 extends over 16 amino acids. CDR3 protein: CSARDLGQGGLNTQYF. The CDR3 DNA sequence: TGCAGTGCTAGAGATCTGGGACAGGGAGGGTTAAATACGCAGTATTTT.

This clonotype appeared many times. This rearrangement joins TRBV7-9 to TRBJ1-1; no definite D call. Between the trimmed V and J ends, which lost 1 base and 0 bases, there was a span of 9 bases. The CDR3 has 15 residues. Germline V gene sequence: CDR1 SEHNR, CDR2 FQNEAQ (reference sequence). The CDR3 DNA reads TGTGCCAGCAGCTTAGGCTCACCGCTGAACACTGAAGCTTTCTTT. Translated, it gives CASSLGSPLNTEAFF.

On this clonotype itself: With a much larger clone just one base away, this may be a read error. The CDR3: CASGRRQGASNYGYTF. The CDR3 DNA follows: TGCGCCAGCGGCCGTAGACAGGGGGCGAGCAACTATGGCTACACCTTC. The chain joins TRBV5-1 to TRBJ1-2, with TRBD1 identical over 10 bases. Germline assignment: CDR1 SGHRS and CDR2 YFSETQ. The CDR3 runs to 16 residues. J lost 2 bases, V lost 7 bases, and 11 bases had no gene match.

The chain has TRBV6-6 and TRBJ1-1; D remains unclear. Trimming removed 4 bases from V and 3 bases from J, with 12 bases in between. Germline CDR1 and CDR2: MNHNY and SVGAGI (reference sequence). The length of the CDR3 is 14 residues. The CDR3, as DNA: TGTGCCAGCAGTTTGGCGGAAGGGTACACTGAAGCTTTCTTT. Its protein is CASSLAEGYTEAFF.

This clonotype was counted at least ten times. This chain connects TRBV7-2 to TRBJ2-7; TRBD2 matches at 10 bases. The CDR3 loop spans 15 amino acids. V gave up 5 bases and J gave up 6 bases; unmatched junction bases: 10. Germline CDR1 and CDR2: SGHTA and FQGNSA. The CDR3 coding sequence is TGTGCCAGCAGCCTAGGGGGTAGCGGGGGGACCGAGCAGTACTTC. Translation: CASSLGGSGGTEQYF. Full variable domain (missing parts from reference TRBV7-2 and TRBJ2-7): GAGVSQSPSNKVTEKGKDVELRCDPISGHTALYWYRQSLGQGLEFLIYFQGNSAPDKSGLPSDRFSAERTGGSVSTLTIQRTQQEDSAVYLCASSLGGSGGTEQYFGPGTRLTVT.

This clonotype was seen many times. This chain joins TRBV7-7 and TRBJ2-7, with 9 bases matching TRBD2. The CDR3 totals 17 residues. Germline V gene lookup returns CDR1 SSHAT and CDR2 FNYEAQ (reference sequence). V trimming: 5 bases; J trimming: 7 bases; junction bases outside the gene matches: 18. The CDR3 region is CASSPFRTAGGPGEQYF. CDR3 coding DNA: TGTGCCAGCAGCCCCTTCCGGACTGCGGGAGGGCCGGGAGAGCAGTACTTC.

This clonotype was observed at least ten times. The CDR3 DNA is TGTGCCAGCAGCCCGGCTTATATGAACACTGAAGCTTTCTTT. This encodes CASSPAYMNTEAFF. The V and J genes are TRBV7-2 and TRBJ1-1; D is undetermined. With 5 bases removed from V and 0 bases from J, the gap between germline ends came to 10 bases. Germline V gene sequence: CDR1 SGHTA, CDR2 FQGNSA. The CDR3 consists of 14 residues. The entire variable domain, with the rest obtained from reference TRBV7-2 and TRBJ1-1, is as follows: GAGVSQSPSNKVTEKGKDVELRCDPISGHTALYWYRQSLGQGLEFLIYFQGNSAPDKSGLPSDRFSAERTGGSVSTLTIQRTQQEDSAVYLCASSPAYMNTEAFFGQGTRLTVV.

This clonotype occurred a few times. A much larger clone lies a single base off, so this may be a read error. V is TRBV11-2 and J is TRBJ2-5; 12 nucleotides agree with TRBD2. CDR1 and CDR2 from the germline V gene are SGHAT and FQNNGV. V dropped 4 bases and J dropped 6; count of bases not matched to a gene: 3. The CDR3 extends over 14 amino acids. The CDR3 DNA is TGTGCCAGCAGCTCCGGACTAGCGGGGAAGACCCAGTACTTC. Protein product: CASSSGLAGKTQYF.